A single sample is the source of the 21 T cell receptor beta chains below, sequenced in a study of blood T cell repertoires in COVID-19. The repertoire was sequenced with immunoSEQ multiplex PCR; TCRdb's copy has only in-frame clones and lacks some. The data contain 150,000 to 180,000 clones, around 84% of them singletons. Sequencing was performed on PBMCs or T cells enriched from blood (not recorded which). All receptors derive from a man between 50 and 59 years old who had recovered from COVID-19.

The chain uses TRBV18 and TRBJ2-7; TRBD1 aligns across 10 bases. Germline V gene data show CDR1 as KGHSH and CDR2 as LQKENI. J was trimmed by 5 bases and V by 2 bases; bases with no gene match: 6. This CDR3 spans 15 amino acids. The CDR3 nucleotides read TGTGCCAGCTCACCATCCGGGACAGGGGTCAACGAGCAGTACTTC. Amino acids: CASSPSGTGVNEQYF.

V is TRBV29-1 and J is TRBJ2-2; D might be TRBD1 (6 bases). CDR3 length: 13 amino acids. V was trimmed by 4 bases and J by 1 base, leaving 7 bases between them. CDR1 is SQVTM, CDR2 ANQGSEA, per germline. This chain's CDR3 is CSVVTGNTGELFF. CDR3 sequence (DNA): TGCAGCGTTGTGACAGGGAACACCGGGGAGCTGTTTTTT.

CDR3 protein: CASSRTGVEAFF. The CDR3 bases are TGTGCCAGCAGTCGGACAGGGGTTGAAGCTTTCTTT. The chain uses TRBV12-3 or TRBV12-4 and TRBJ1-1, with TRBD1 matching 9 bases. The V gene end was trimmed by 5 bases and the J gene end by 7 bases; junction bases not matched to a gene: 2. The CDR3 sequence is 12 residues long.

CDR3 loop: CASTSLGDRANYGYTF. The CDR3 nucleotides read TGTGCCAGCACCTCACTTGGGGACAGGGCCAACTATGGCTACACCTTC. J is TRBJ1-2 and V is TRBV27; TRBD1 matches at 9 bases. This CDR3 has 16 residues. Trimming at V came to 7 bases and at J to 2 bases, leaving 11 bases not matched to a gene. In germline, CDR1 is MNHEY, CDR2 SMNVEV (reference sequence).

The rearrangement uses TRBV23-1 and TRBJ2-1; 10 nucleotides agree with TRBD2. TRBV23-1 is recorded as an ORF, its role being uncertain. The CDR3 has 16 residues. The V segment lost 0 bases and the J segment 9 bases; nucleotides outside the gene matches: 8. The CDR3, as DNA: TGCGCCAGCAGTCAATCATGTGGGGGACTAGCGAGTGAGCAGTTCTTC. Its translation is CASSQSCGGLASEQFF.

This chain links TRBV4-1 with TRBJ1-3; 10 bases match TRBD1. CDR1 is MGHRA, CDR2 YSYEKL, per germline. This CDR3 region has 15 residues. V trimming: 6 bases; J trimming: 1 base; junction bases outside the gene matches: 3. In DNA, the CDR3 is TGCGCCAGCAGACCGGGACAGGGGTCTGGAAACACCATATATTTT. This sequence encodes CASRPGQGSGNTIYF.

The V call is TRBV7-9, the J call TRBJ1-3; no clear D. From germline, CDR1 is SEHNR and CDR2 FQNEAQ (reference sequence). This CDR3 spans 16 amino acids. V was clipped by 5 bases and J by 0 bases, with 14 bases between them. The CDR3 loop is CASSLFRGDSGNTIYF. CDR3 sequence (DNA): TGTGCCAGCAGCCTCTTCCGCGGAGACTCTGGAAACACCATATATTTT.

The chain has TRBV29-1 and TRBJ2-3; TRBD1 might be the D (5 bases). With 0 bases removed from V and 0 bases from J, the gap between germline ends came to 16 bases. Germline CDR1 reads SQVTM; CDR2 reads ANQGSEA. This CDR3 has 17 amino acids. The CDR3 nucleotides are TGCAGCGTTGAAGATCGGATCCGACAGTTTAGCACAGATACGCAGTATTTT. As protein: CSVEDRIRQFSTDTQYF.

This clone turned up a few times. J is TRBJ1-1 and V is TRBV18, with 9 bases matching TRBD1. Unmatched junction bases numbered 6, after V lost 4 bases and J lost 3 bases. Germline-derived CDR1 and CDR2 are KGHSH and LQKENI. This CDR3 spans 15 amino acids. The CDR3 reads CASSQQGATDTEAFF. The CDR3 nucleotides read TGTGCCAGCTCACAACAGGGGGCTACCGACACTGAAGCTTTCTTT.

The chain is built from TRBV10-3 and TRBJ2-5, with 15 nucleotides matching TRBD2. The germline CDR1 and CDR2 sequences are ENHRY and SYGVKD. J gave up 4 bases and V 8 bases, and 2 bases lay outside the gene matches. The CDR3 loop spans 14 amino acids. The CDR3 reads CAIGLAGGRETQYF. DNA for the CDR3: TGTGCCATCGGACTAGCGGGGGGGAGAGAGACCCAGTACTTC.

The rearrangement links TRBV7-8 to TRBJ2-5; tentative D call: TRBD1 (5 bases). This CDR3 region has 14 residues. Germline CDR1 reads SGHVS; CDR2 reads FQNEAQ. V was pared by 2 bases and J by 3 bases, with 10 bases between. The CDR3 spells CASSLNTGKETQYF. In nucleotides, the CDR3 is TGTGCCAGCAGCTTAAACACAGGCAAAGAGACCCAGTACTTC.

Only a few counts were recorded for this clone. The chain joins TRBV19 to TRBJ2-7; TRBD2 agrees at 8 bases. The V gene end was trimmed by 5 bases and the J gene end by 0 bases; junction bases not matched to a gene: 6. The CDR3 runs 15 residues. Germline CDR1 is LNHDA and CDR2 is SQIVND (reference sequence). The CDR3 DNA reads TGTGCCAGTAGTTTGCGGGGGGCGAGCTCCTACGAGCAGTACTTC. Its protein product is CASSLRGASSYEQYF.

This clone has just a few counts. For the CDR3, the DNA is TGTGCCAGCAGTGAAGGACTTTATAGCAATCAGCCCCAGCATTTT. This sequence encodes CASSEGLYSNQPQHF. The genes are TRBV6-1 and TRBJ1-5; no clear D. The CDR3 contains 15 residues. V lost 1 base, J lost 0 bases, and 7 bases lay in between. Germline V gene lookup returns CDR1 MNHNS and CDR2 SASEGT.

The rearrangement joins TRBV7-9 to TRBJ2-5; 7 bases match TRBD1. Germline V gene lookup returns CDR1 SEHNR and CDR2 FQNEAQ (reference sequence). J was trimmed by 4 bases and V by 4 bases; bases with no gene match: 6. This CDR3 is built from 14 residues. Here the CDR3 DNA reads TGTGCCAGCAGCTCGGGACAGCCCTCAGAGACCCAGTACTTC. As protein: CASSSGQPSETQYF.

The chain has TRBV5-5 and TRBJ1-4; a weak D match, TRBD1 (5 bases). The CDR3 spans 15 residues. V was clipped by 1 base and J by 5 bases, with 12 bases between them. Germline CDR1 is SGHKS and CDR2 is YYEKEE (reference sequence). The CDR3 nucleotides are TGTGCCAGCAGCTTGTCCCAGGGAAGAAATGAAAAACTGTTTTTT. Protein: CASSLSQGRNEKLFF.

Remarks on this clone: The junction departs from the called germline gene at one end, perhaps through a read error. The chain is built from TRBV15 and TRBJ1-2, with unresolved D. This CDR3 is built from 14 residues. The V gene's germline CDR1 is LNHNV and CDR2 YYDKDF (reference sequence). In DNA, the CDR3 is TGTGCCGCCAGCCCCCGGGATACCGGATCTGGCTACACCTTC. Encoded protein: CAASPRDTGSGYTF.

The chain is built from TRBV9 and TRBJ2-1; the match to TRBD1 covers 7 bases. The CDR3 has 15 residues. Germline CDR1 is SGDLS and CDR2 is YYNGEE. V lost 0 bases and J lost 3; bases outside the gene matches: 3. The CDR3 region is CASSVEGAHYNEQFF. As DNA, the CDR3 is TGTGCCAGCAGCGTAGAGGGGGCCCACTACAATGAGCAGTTCTTC.

The rearrangement links TRBV9 to TRBJ1-2; 7 bases align to TRBD1. CDR3 length: 15 residues. V dropped 3 bases and J dropped 6; count of bases not matched to a gene: 11. Germline assignment: CDR1 SGDLS and CDR2 YYNGEE. The CDR3 DNA reads as TGTGCCAGCAGCGAGGGGGGACAGAACTCCGATGGCTACACCTTC. It encodes CASSEGGQNSDGYTF.

The chain uses TRBV4-3 and TRBJ2-7; TRBD1 aligns across 7 bases. With 2 bases clipped from V and 4 bases from J, the junction kept 5 bases outside the gene matches. CDR3 length equals 14 residues. The germline CDR1 and CDR2 sequences are LGHNA and YSLEER. The CDR3 loop is CASSQRDRAYEQYF. The CDR3 DNA reads as TGCGCCAGCAGCCAACGGGACAGAGCTTACGAGCAGTACTTC.

V gene TRBV7-2 combines with J gene TRBJ1-1, with unresolved D. With 2 bases removed from V and 2 bases from J, the gap between germline ends came to 12 bases. CDR3 length: 15 amino acids. Germline CDR1 is SGHTA and CDR2 is FQGNSA. The CDR3 reads CASSLQAGLNTEAFF. The DNA for the CDR3 is TGTGCCAGCAGCTTACAGGCGGGATTAAACACTGAAGCTTTCTTT.

The chain has TRBV3-1 (or the pseudogene TRBV3-2) and TRBJ1-5; the D is unclear. Trimming cost V 0 bases and J 2 bases, with 14 bases left between them. Germline V gene lookup returns CDR1 LGHDT and CDR2 YNNKEL (reference sequence). The CDR3 covers 17 residues. The CDR3 coding sequence is TGTGCCAGCAGCCAAGATCGAGGGCCCCGCGGCAATCAGCCCCAGCATTTT. As protein: CASSQDRGPRGNQPQHF.